This T cell receptor (beta chain) was identified in a study of memory CD4+ T cells and cytomegalovirus serostatus. This clone was detected a few times. This table comes from immunoSEQ multiplex PCR, and its TCRdb copy is limited to in-frame clones, with some not included. The repertoire holds around 60,000 clones, with more than 70% as singletons. The sort gate was single viable CD3+CD4+CD8-CD45RO+ cells for memory CD4+ T cells. CDR1 and CDR2 (germline): ENHRY, SYGVKD. This CDR3 spans 15 amino acids. Unmatched junction bases numbered 6, after V lost 3 bases and J lost 4 bases. Sequenced: memory CD4+ T cells from blood. The rearrangement joins TRBV10-3 to TRBJ1-2; TRBD1 agrees at 9 bases. This receptor was taken from an adult in good health and CMV-seronegative. Some clones in this sample may be carry-over from other donors' samples. The CDR3 reads CAISDGGQGFYGYTF. In nucleotides, the CDR3 is TGTGCCATCAGTGATGGGGGACAGGGATTCTATGGCTACACCTTC.